The subject of this entry is one T cell receptor (beta chain). Its antigen is undetermined. This record comes from a study of cytomegalovirus exposure and HLA in healthy donors. Findings and limits, study-wide: In vitro, three CMV-associated chains proved specific for CMV antigens. Rarity characterized most TCR sequences, yet some public TCRs appeared in many donors. The study designated around 150 TCR beta chains cytomegalovirus-associated.

TCRdb's table, derived via immunoSEQ multiplex PCR, lists solely in-frame clones and lacks some. The table records about 140,000 clones, 70% to 90% of them present only once. From germline, CDR1 is SQVTM and CDR2 ANQGSEA. This CDR3 has 13 amino acids. With 6 bases removed from V and 2 bases from J, the gap between germline ends came to 14 bases. Sample: PBMCs. The chain has TRBV29-1 and TRBJ2-7, with D perhaps TRBD1 (6 bases). The TCR was taken from a woman aged 18-30 years in good health and CMV-seropositive. As DNA, the CDR3 is TGCAGCGTCCTCAGGGGCAGCACCTACGAGCAGTACTTC. It specifies CSVLRGSTYEQYF.